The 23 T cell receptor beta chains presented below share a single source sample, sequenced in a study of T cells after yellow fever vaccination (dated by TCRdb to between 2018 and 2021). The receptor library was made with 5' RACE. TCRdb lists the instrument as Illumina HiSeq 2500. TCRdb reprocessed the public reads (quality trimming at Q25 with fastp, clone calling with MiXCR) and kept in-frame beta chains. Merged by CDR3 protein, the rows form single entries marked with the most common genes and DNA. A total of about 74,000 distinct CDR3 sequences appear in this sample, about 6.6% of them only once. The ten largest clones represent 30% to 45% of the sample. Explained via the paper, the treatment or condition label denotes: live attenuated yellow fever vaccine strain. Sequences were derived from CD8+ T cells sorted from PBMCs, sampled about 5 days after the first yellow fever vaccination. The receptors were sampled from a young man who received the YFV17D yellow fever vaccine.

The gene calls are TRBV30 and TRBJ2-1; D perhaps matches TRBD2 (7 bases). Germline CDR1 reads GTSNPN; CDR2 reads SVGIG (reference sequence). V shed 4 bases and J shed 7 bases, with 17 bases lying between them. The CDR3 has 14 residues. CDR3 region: CAWIYIGGRNEQFF. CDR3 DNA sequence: TGTGCCTGGATTTATATCGGGGGGCGGAATGAGCAGTTCTTC.

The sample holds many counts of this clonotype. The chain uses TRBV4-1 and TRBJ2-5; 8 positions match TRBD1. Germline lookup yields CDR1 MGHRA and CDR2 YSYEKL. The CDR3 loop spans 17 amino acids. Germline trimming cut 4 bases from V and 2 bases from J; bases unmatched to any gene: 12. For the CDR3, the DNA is TGCGCCAGCAGCCTCCACCACCAGGGACAGGATCAAGAGACCCAGTACTTC. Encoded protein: CASSLHHQGQDQETQYF.

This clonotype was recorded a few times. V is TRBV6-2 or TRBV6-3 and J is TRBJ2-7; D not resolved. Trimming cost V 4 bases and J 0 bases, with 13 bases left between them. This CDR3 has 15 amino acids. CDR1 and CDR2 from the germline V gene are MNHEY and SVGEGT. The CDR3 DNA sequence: TGTGCCAGCAGTTCACCCGTTATACTCTCCTACGAGCAGTACTTC. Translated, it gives CASSSPVILSYEQYF.

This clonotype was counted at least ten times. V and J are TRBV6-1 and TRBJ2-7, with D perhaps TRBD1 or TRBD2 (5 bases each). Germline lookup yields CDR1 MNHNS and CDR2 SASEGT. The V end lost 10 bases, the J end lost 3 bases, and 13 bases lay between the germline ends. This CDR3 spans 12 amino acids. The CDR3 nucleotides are TGTGCCACCGGGAAGGGGATCTACGAGCAGTACGTC. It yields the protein CATGKGIYEQYV.

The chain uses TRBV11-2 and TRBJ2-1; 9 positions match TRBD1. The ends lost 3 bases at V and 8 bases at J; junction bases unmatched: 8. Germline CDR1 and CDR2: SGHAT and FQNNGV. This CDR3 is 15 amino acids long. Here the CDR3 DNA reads TGTGCCAGCAGCTTTCCGGGACAGGGTGACTATGAGCAGTTCTTC. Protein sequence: CASSFPGQGDYEQFF.

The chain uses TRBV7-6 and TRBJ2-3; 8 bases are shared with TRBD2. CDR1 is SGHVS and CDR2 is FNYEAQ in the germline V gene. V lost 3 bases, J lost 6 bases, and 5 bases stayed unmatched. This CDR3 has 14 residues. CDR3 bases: TGTGCCAGCAGCTTTAGCGGGACCACCGATACGCAGTATTTT. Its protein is CASSFSGTTDTQYF.

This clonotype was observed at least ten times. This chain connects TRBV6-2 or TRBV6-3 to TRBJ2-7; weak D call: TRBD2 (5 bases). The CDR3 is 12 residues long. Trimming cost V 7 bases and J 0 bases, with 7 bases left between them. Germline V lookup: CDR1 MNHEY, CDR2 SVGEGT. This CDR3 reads CASKRDSYEQYF. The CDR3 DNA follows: TGTGCCAGCAAACGGGACTCCTACGAGCAGTACTTC.

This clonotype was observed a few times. The CDR3 protein is CASSLTGGREQYV. As DNA, the CDR3 is TGTGCCAGCAGCTTGACAGGGGGGCGTGAGCAGTACGTC. The chain employs TRBV7-6 and TRBJ2-7; 9 nucleotides align to TRBD1. The germline V gene encodes CDR1 SGHVS and CDR2 FNYEAQ. This CDR3 spans 13 amino acids. V shed 3 bases, J shed 7 bases, and the junction held 4 bases outside the gene matches.

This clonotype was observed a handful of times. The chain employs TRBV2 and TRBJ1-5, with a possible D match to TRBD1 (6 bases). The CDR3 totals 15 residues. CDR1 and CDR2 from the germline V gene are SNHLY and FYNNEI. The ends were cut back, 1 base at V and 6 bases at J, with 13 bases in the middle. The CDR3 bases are TGTGCCAGCAGTGAAGGAAGGGGGGTAGCTCAGCCCCAGCATTTT. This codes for CASSEGRGVAQPQHF.

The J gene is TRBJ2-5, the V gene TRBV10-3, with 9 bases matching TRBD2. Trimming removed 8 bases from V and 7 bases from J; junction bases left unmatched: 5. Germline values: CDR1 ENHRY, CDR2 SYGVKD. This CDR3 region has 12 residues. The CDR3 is CAIGAAGGTQYF. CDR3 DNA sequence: TGTGCCATCGGAGCAGCGGGGGGGACCCAGTACTTC.

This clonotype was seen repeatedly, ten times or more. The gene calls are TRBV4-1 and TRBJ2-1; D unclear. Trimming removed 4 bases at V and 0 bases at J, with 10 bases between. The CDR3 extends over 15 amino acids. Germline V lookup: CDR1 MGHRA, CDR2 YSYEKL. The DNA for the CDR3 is TGCGCCAGCAGCCTCCGAGCGAGCTCCTACAATGAGCAGTTCTTC. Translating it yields CASSLRASSYNEQFF.

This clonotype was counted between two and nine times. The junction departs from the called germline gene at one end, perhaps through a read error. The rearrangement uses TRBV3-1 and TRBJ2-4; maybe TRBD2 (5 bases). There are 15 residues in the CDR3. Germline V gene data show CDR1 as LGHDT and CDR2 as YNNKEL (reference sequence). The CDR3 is CASSQGFRGKTIQYF. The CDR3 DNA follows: TGTGCCAGCAGCCAAGGGTTCCGAGGGAAAACCATTCAGTACTTC.

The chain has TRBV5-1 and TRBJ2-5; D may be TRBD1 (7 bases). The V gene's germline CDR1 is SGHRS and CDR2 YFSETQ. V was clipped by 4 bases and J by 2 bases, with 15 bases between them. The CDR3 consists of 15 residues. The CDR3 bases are TGCGCCAGCAGCCCCCGGGGGACAGCTCAAGAGACCCAGTACTTC. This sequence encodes CASSPRGTAQETQYF.

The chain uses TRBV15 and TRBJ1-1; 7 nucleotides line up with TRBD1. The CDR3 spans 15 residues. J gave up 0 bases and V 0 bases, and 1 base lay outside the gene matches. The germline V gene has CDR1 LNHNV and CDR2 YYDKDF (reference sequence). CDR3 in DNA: TGTGCCACCAGCAGAGACAGGGGGATGAACACTGAAGCTTTCTTT. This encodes CATSRDRGMNTEAFF.

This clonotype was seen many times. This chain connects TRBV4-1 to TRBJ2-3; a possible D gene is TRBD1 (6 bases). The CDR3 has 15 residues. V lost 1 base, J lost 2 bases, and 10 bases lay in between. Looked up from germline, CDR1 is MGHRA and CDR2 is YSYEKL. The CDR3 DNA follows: TGCGCCAGCAGCCAAGGCAGGGGAGACACAGATACGCAGTATTTT. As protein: CASSQGRGDTDTQYF.

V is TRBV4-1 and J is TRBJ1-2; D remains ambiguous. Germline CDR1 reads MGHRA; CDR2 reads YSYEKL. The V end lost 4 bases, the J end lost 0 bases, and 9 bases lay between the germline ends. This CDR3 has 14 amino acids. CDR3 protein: CASSLRTTNYGYTF. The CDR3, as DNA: TGCGCCAGCAGCCTAAGGACGACTAACTATGGCTACACCTTC.

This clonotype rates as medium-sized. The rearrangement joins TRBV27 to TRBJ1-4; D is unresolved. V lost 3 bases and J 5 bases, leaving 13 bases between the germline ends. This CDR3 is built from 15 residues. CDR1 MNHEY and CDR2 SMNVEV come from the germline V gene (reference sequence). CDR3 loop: CASSFMPDRNEKLFF. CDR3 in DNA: TGTGCCAGCAGTTTCATGCCAGACCGAAATGAAAAACTGTTTTTT.

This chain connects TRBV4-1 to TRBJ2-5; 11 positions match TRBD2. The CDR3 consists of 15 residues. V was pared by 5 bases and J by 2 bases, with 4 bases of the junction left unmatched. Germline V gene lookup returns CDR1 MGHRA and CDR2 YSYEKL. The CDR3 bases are TGCGCCAGCAGCAACCGACTAGCGGGGCAAGAGACCCAGTACTTC. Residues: CASSNRLAGQETQYF.

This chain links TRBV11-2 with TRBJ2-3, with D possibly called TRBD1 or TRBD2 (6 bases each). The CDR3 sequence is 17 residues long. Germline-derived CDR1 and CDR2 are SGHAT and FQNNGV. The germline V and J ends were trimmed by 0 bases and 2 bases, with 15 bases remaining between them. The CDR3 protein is CASSLEWGRGNTDTQYF. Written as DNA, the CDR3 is TGTGCCAGCAGCTTAGAGTGGGGGCGGGGAAACACAGATACGCAGTATTTT.

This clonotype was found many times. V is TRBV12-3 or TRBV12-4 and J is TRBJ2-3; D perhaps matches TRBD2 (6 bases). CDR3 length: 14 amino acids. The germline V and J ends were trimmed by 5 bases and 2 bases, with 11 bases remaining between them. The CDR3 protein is CASSTWEVTDTQYF. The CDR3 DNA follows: TGTGCCAGCAGTACGTGGGAGGTCACAGATACGCAGTATTTT.

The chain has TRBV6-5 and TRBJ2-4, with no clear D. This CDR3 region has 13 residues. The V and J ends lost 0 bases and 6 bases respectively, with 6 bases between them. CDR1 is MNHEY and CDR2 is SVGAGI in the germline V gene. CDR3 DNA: TGTGCCAGCAGTTACTCGTCAGGAAACATTCAGTACTTC. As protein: CASSYSSGNIQYF.

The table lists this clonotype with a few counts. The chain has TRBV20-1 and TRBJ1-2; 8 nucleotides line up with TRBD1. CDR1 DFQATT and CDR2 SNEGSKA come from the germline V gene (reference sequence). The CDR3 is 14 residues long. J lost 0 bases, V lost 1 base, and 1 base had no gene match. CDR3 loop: CSARGTGTNYGYTF. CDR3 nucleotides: TGCAGTGCTAGAGGGACAGGGACTAACTATGGCTACACCTTC.

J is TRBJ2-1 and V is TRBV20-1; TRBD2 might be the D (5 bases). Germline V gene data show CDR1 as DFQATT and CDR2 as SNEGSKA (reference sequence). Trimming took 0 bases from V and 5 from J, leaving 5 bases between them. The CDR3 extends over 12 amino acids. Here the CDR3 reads CSARDGDNEQFF. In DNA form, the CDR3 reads TGCAGTGCTAGAGACGGGGACAATGAGCAGTTCTTC.